Listed below are T cell receptor beta chains from one sample, sequenced in a study of T cells after yellow fever vaccination. TCRdb passed the 5' RACE reads through MiXCR, listing each CDR3 protein once. Of 550,000 or so distinct CDR3 sequences listed, 15% to 20% were seen once; the top ten hold roughly an eighth. The sequenced sample was PBMCs, obtained 15 days after the yellow fever booster vaccination. Receptors originate from a man aged 25-45 years who received the YFV17D yellow fever vaccine. CDR3s leave out the opening cysteine and the closing phenylalanine or tryptophan.

TRBV4-3	TRBJ1-2	ASSQMLAGRGYT
TRBV14	TRBJ2-4	ASSLWDSGTDIQY
TRBV20-1	TRBJ1-1	SASHGLLGAGEAF
TRBV28	TRBJ2-7	ASSFPRVGFVEGEQY
TRBV27	TRBJ1-1	ASSLEQETEAF
TRBV12-3/TRBV12-4	TRBJ2-5	ASSLGSWETQY
TRBV4-3	TRBJ2-3	ASSQLAGTGGADTQY
TRBV5-1	TRBJ2-7	ASSLLESGRGEQY
TRBV2	TRBJ2-7	ASRPTGGLDEQY
TRBV10-3	TRBJ2-1	AISGTPNNEQF
TRBV19	TRBJ1-1	ASPQHRGRDTEAF
TRBV5-4	TRBJ2-3	ASSFLSSDTQY
TRBV28	TRBJ1-2	ASRTLGARGYT